This record looks at one T cell receptor (beta chain) sequence and its context. This table comes from immunoSEQ multiplex PCR, and its TCRdb copy is limited to in-frame clones, with some not included. This repertoire shows around 250,000 clones, 75% to 90% found once; its top ten account for 4% to 5%. This record belongs to a study of blood T cell repertoires in COVID-19. The sequenced sample consisted of peripheral blood. This sequence originates from a woman aged 40-49 years who had recovered from COVID-19.

The CDR3, as DNA: TGTGCCAGCAGTGACCTAGCGGGGGGCCTCGGGCAGTTCTTC. This gives the protein CASSDLAGGLGQFF. This chain connects TRBV2 to TRBJ2-1; the match to TRBD2 covers 11 bases. After removal of 3 bases from V and 12 bases from J, the junction contained 7 bases not matched to a gene. In germline, CDR1 is SNHLY, CDR2 FYNNEI. This CDR3 has 14 amino acids.